This TCR beta chain was found in a study of human T cells and chemical hapten exposure. Overall study: Alopecia universalis, totalis or areata was present in patients who were mostly female. General observations from the study: As patch test score rose, PT1 expanded TCR counts tended to rise as well.

CDR3 length equals 15 residues. This clonotype has a handful of counts. Its antigen is not identified. The sample's time point: pre-sensitization, week 0. Treatment of the sample: therapeutic diphenylcyclopropenone sensitization with weekly scalp DPC. In the library, unique molecular identifiers were attached to individual cDNA molecules. In the source study's methods: TCR counts had a median of about 100,000 per sample and spanned 23,224 to 690,600. Via MiXCR, TCRdb re-called the RACE reads, giving one row per CDR3 protein. The V and J calls and clone size come from TCRdb's table, not from the authors' own analysis. The sample carries about 120,000 distinct CDR3 sequences, around an eighth recorded once.

Sequenced material: whole blood, taken in connection with sensitization to the hapten diphenylcyclopropenone (DPC). This chain connects TRBV12-2 to TRBJ2-1. TRBV12-2 is a known pseudogene. The TCR was taken from a woman aged 18-30 years with alopecia areata. Some clones in this sample may be carry-over from other donors' samples. In DNA form, the CDR3 reads TGTGCAAGTCGCTGGGTTTGGCGGCGTTACAATGAGCAGTTCTTC. Translating it yields CASRWVWRRYNEQFF.